This T cell receptor (beta chain) came from a study of tumor-infiltrating lymphocytes in localized non-small cell lung cancer. General observations from the study: No T-cell fraction difference was seen between IM1 and IM2 tumors. Tumor T-cell fraction was not associated with recurrence-free survival. Technical variation could not be separated from intratumor heterogeneity here.

Germline V gives CDR1 MNHEY, CDR2 SVGAGI. The V and J ends lost 2 bases and 3 bases respectively, with 16 bases between them. The CDR3 has 16 amino acids. Using immunoSEQ multiplex PCR, the repertoire was profiled, and TCRdb retains in-frame clones only, with some absent. The profile shows about 21,000 clones, about 80% of them singletons. With respect to this clone: Its antigen is as yet unknown.

This receptor was identified in a human donor with non-small cell lung cancer. What was sequenced was lung tumor tissue. The chain has TRBV6-5 and TRBJ2-5; D could derive from TRBD1 or TRBD2 (6 bases each). As DNA, the CDR3 is TGTGCCAGCAGTTACACCGCGGCGGGACAAAAAGAGACCCAGTACTTC. This gives the protein CASSYTAAGQKETQYF.